The clone carrying this T cell receptor (beta chain) was counted ten times or more. Its specificity is not known. The data stem from a study of regulatory T cells in long-lasting Graves disease. Study-level information: Those with persistent Graves' disease had received antithyroid drugs for over 5 years with positive TSH receptor antibodies. The study's findings and limits: Not thyroid tissue but only peripheral blood was studied. Persistent disease favored TRBV28, TRBJ1-2 and TRBJ2-5.

iRepertoire HTBI primers and Arm-PCR of CDR3 regions built TCR beta libraries. One entry per CDR3 protein, called by TCRdb with MiXCR from the multiplex PCR reads. The sample contains around 460,000 distinct CDR3 sequences, about 20% of which appear only once. This CDR3 contains 14 residues. Germline V lookup: CDR1 MDHEN, CDR2 SYDVKM. V was trimmed by 2 bases and J by 2 bases, leaving 9 bases between them. The time point is: persistent/refractory GD, antithyroid drugs over 5 years with positive TRAb. PBMC RNA was the source of the TCR library. V gene TRBV28 combines with J gene TRBJ1-1, with unresolved D. The TCR was taken from a female donor with Graves disease. Here the sequenced sample was peripheral blood mononuclear cells (PBMCs), taken when the disease was refractory, from a patient treated with antithyroid drugs. The CDR3 here is CASSLRGFNTEAFF. The CDR3 DNA reads as TGTGCCAGCAGTTTACGGGGTTTTAACACTGAAGCTTTCTTT.